This entry is about one T cell receptor (beta chain). Its antigen is undetermined. Other nucleotide sequences from this sample produce the same CDR3. The CDR3 is made up of 14 amino acids. Germline V gene lookup returns CDR1 MDHEN and CDR2 SYDVKM. V lost 2 bases, J lost 4 bases, and 2 bases stayed unmatched. Clones were read by immunoSEQ multiplex PCR, and TCRdb kept only the in-frame ones, dropping some. The data show about 98,000 clones, with 88% seen just once and approximately 6.3% held by the top ten. The data are from a study of T cell responses to AZD1222 COVID-19 vaccine. The study's findings and limits: With dominance at 160-218 and 743-854, vaccine-associated CD4 TCRs spanned spike.

The specimen comprised peripheral blood, sampled on day 0 of AZD1222 vaccination. The gene calls are TRBV28 and TRBJ2-1; TRBD2 matches 7 bases. The receptor's source is an adult in good health. The CDR3 loop reads CASSLERDYNEQFF. The CDR3 DNA sequence: TGTGCCAGCAGTTTAGAGCGGGATTACAATGAGCAGTTCTTC.